These 14 T cell receptor beta chains came from one sample sequenced in a study of blood T cell repertoires in COVID-19. Clones were sequenced by immunoSEQ multiplex PCR, and TCRdb holds only the in-frame ones, with some missing. The sample has approximately 300,000 clones, approximately 85% seen once. The specimen was peripheral blood. All receptors come from a woman between 50 and 59 years old with acute or convalescent COVID-19.

This chain joins TRBV24-1 and TRBJ1-2, with D unresolved. This CDR3 spans 12 amino acids. CDR1 is KGHDR and CDR2 is SFDVKD in the germline V gene. V was pared by 3 bases and J by 8 bases, with 9 bases between. CDR3 in amino acids: CATSDAGPGYTF. The DNA of the CDR3 is TGTGCCACCAGTGATGCGGGCCCGGGCTACACCTTC.

The CDR3 DNA reads TGTGCCAGCAGCCCCCGGGACAGCTCAACTAATGAAAAACTGTTTTTT. As protein: CASSPRDSSTNEKLFF. V usage is TRBV7-9 and J usage is TRBJ1-4; 7 bases agree with TRBD1. Germline-derived CDR1 and CDR2 are SEHNR and FQNEAQ (reference sequence). The CDR3 extends over 16 amino acids. V gave up 5 bases and J gave up 0 bases; unmatched junction bases: 6.

This clone was counted a few times. V and J are TRBV10-3 and TRBJ1-1; TRBD1 aligns across 8 bases. The V gene end was trimmed by 3 bases and the J gene end by 2 bases; junction bases not matched to a gene: 2. This CDR3 is 14 amino acids long. Germline CDR1 is ENHRY and CDR2 is SYGVKD. The CDR3 protein is CAISDSGGNTEAFF. CDR3 nucleotides: TGTGCCATCAGTGACTCAGGGGGCAACACTGAAGCTTTCTTT.

This rearrangement joins TRBV28 to TRBJ1-4; 7 bases line up with TRBD1. Germline-derived CDR1 and CDR2 are MDHEN and SYDVKM. Trimming cost V 5 bases and J 3 bases; bases outside gene matches: 6. The CDR3 totals 15 residues. The CDR3 nucleotides are TGTGCCAGCAGTCCAACAGGGGCGTCTAATGAAAAACTGTTTTTT. This encodes CASSPTGASNEKLFF.

The chain couples TRBV11-2 to TRBJ2-3; the D is unclear. Per germline, CDR1 SGHAT and CDR2 FQNNGV. Deletions cut 1 base from V and 0 bases from J, with 5 bases between. This CDR3 has 14 residues. The CDR3 bases are TGTGCCAGCAGCTTAGCCTACAGCACAGATACGCAGTATTTT. Amino acid sequence: CASSLAYSTDTQYF. The full variable domain, its missing parts supplied by reference TRBV11-2 and TRBJ2-3, is EAGVAQSPRYKIIEKRQSVAFWCNPISGHATLYWYQQILGQGPKLLIQFQNNGVVDDSQLPKDRFSAERLKGVDSTLKIQPAKLEDSAVYLCASSLAYSTDTQYFGPGTRLTVL.

The chain is built from TRBV6-5 and TRBJ2-1; possibly TRBD1 for D (6 bases). The CDR3 is 15 residues long. CDR1 is MNHEY, CDR2 SVGAGI, per germline. Trimming shortened V by 4 bases and J by 3 bases, and 13 bases separated the two germline ends. The CDR3, as DNA: TGTGCCAGCAGTTTTTTCCAGGGGTACTACAATGAGCAGTTCTTC. Amino acid sequence: CASSFFQGYYNEQFF.

V usage is TRBV10-3 and J usage is TRBJ2-2, with TRBD2 matching over 7 bases. Germline CDR1 ENHRY, CDR2 SYGVKD. The CDR3 has 14 residues. After removal of 9 bases from V and 5 bases from J, the junction contained 9 bases not matched to a gene. As DNA, the CDR3 is TGTGCCATGAATCCGGGAGGATTGACCGGGGAGCTGTTTTTT. Protein product: CAMNPGGLTGELFF.

V and J are TRBV19 and TRBJ2-2; TRBD2 aligns across 12 bases. Germline CDR1 LNHDA, CDR2 SQIVND (reference sequence). Losses at the gene ends were 5 bases for V and 5 bases for J; bases not matched to a gene: 12. The CDR3 covers 18 residues. CDR3 in amino acids: CASSLTLTSGSRTGELFF. CDR3 bases: TGTGCCAGTAGTCTGACCTTGACTAGCGGGAGTAGGACCGGGGAGCTGTTTTTT.

V and J are TRBV7-3 and TRBJ1-1, with 7 bases that match TRBD1. Trimming removed 5 bases from V and 11 bases from J; junction bases left unmatched: 11. The CDR3 loop spans 13 amino acids. The germline V gene encodes CDR1 SGHTA and CDR2 FQGTGA. The CDR3: CASSADRYNLAFF. CDR3 DNA sequence: TGTGCCAGCAGCGCGGACAGGTACAACTTGGCTTTCTTT. The full variable domain, in which reference TRBV7-3 and TRBJ1-1 provide the parts outside the CDR3, is GAGVSQTPSNKVTEKGKYVELRCDPISGHTALYWYRQSLGQGPEFLIYFQGTGAADDSGLPNDRFFAVRPEGSVSTLKIQRTERGDSAVYLCASSADRYNLAFFGQGTRLTVV.

This chain links TRBV7-3 with TRBJ1-2; 9 bases align to TRBD1. Looked up from germline, CDR1 is SGHTA and CDR2 is FQGTGA. V lost 8 bases, J lost 4 bases, and 11 bases stayed unmatched. The CDR3 runs to 15 residues. The CDR3 protein is CASGPAPGQGYGYTF. CDR3 sequence (DNA): TGTGCCAGCGGGCCGGCTCCGGGACAGGGCTATGGCTACACCTTC.

This chain uses TRBV27 with TRBJ1-1; TRBD1 aligns across 8 bases. The CDR3 covers 14 residues. The germline V gene has CDR1 MNHEY and CDR2 SMNVEV (reference sequence). J gave up 5 bases and V 6 bases, and 8 bases lay outside the gene matches. The CDR3 DNA reads as TGTGCCAGCAGGATTACAGGGGGAGGGACTGAAGCTTTCTTT. This translates into CASRITGGGTEAFF.

This clone appeared a few times. This chain connects TRBV27 to TRBJ2-1; 8 bases line up with TRBD1. This CDR3 has 15 residues. The germline V gene has CDR1 MNHEY and CDR2 SMNVEV (reference sequence). Trimming removed 6 bases from V and 7 bases from J; junction bases left unmatched: 11. CDR3 sequence reads: CASSMEHRGSNEQFF. The CDR3 region has the DNA TGTGCCAGCAGCATGGAACACAGGGGGAGTAATGAGCAGTTCTTC.

This clone occurred once. V gene TRBV3-1 (or the pseudogene TRBV3-2) combines with J gene TRBJ2-2, with 9 bases that match TRBD2. The V gene end was trimmed by 5 bases and the J gene end by 1 base; junction bases not matched to a gene: 5. The length of the CDR3 is 16 residues. Looked up from germline, CDR1 is LGHDT and CDR2 is YNNKEL (reference sequence). CDR3 region: CASSGSGRLNTGELFF. The CDR3 nucleotides read TGTGCCAGCAGCGGGAGCGGGAGGCTGAACACCGGGGAGCTGTTTTTT.

This rearrangement joins TRBV5-1 to TRBJ2-1; 9 bases align to TRBD1. After removal of 4 bases from V and 9 bases from J, the junction contained 14 bases not matched to a gene. The CDR3 runs to 16 residues. CDR1 is SGHRS, CDR2 YFSETQ, per germline. This CDR3 reads CASSNTGGGTRAEQFF. The CDR3 DNA is TGCGCCAGCAGCAATACAGGGGGCGGGACTCGCGCTGAGCAGTTCTTC.